This T cell receptor (beta chain) was captured in a study of T-cell memory formation after mild COVID-19. Findings and limits, study-wide: Those CD4+ clones that contracted were mainly in CM and EM (CD8+ ones in EMRA). Unconfirmed was the SARS-CoV-2 specificity of second-wave clones that peaked on day 37.

This clonotype was observed a handful of times. What it binds is not known. Barcoded TCR alpha and TCR beta cDNA libraries with UMIs came from 5'RACE using constant-segment primers. TCRdb used MiXCR to reprocess the 5' RACE reads, holding one entry per CDR3 protein. The sample comprises roughly 300,000 distinct CDR3 sequences, roughly 13% of which are singletons, and 20% to 25% rests with the top ten. Looked up from germline, CDR1 is LNHNV and CDR2 is YYDKDF (reference sequence). This CDR3 is built from 15 residues. V was clipped by 7 bases and J by 6 bases, with 21 bases between them. Sequenced material: PBMCs or a T cell subset sorted from them (not recorded which). V gene TRBV15 combines with J gene TRBJ2-5; D tentatively reads TRBD1 or TRBD2 (5 bases each). The sequence derives from a young man who had mild COVID-19 (a few samples of this study predate the infection). Cell type and time point are not known. The CDR3 region has the DNA TGTGCCACCACGGGGCCGGGGCCAAGTCGTAAGACCCAGTACTTC. Translated, it gives CATTGPGPSRKTQYF.